This TCR beta chain was identified during a study of OX40 agonist ivuxolimab in advanced cancers. Study outcomes and limitations: Among some nonresponders, normalized T-cell clonal expansion was also low. At doses 0.1 to 3.0 mg/kg, CD4+ and CD8+ clones expanded.

As concerns this clone: Antigen unknown. At one end the junction does not follow the germline gene, possibly because of a read error.

This CDR3 has 17 residues. Germline lookup yields CDR1 GTSNPN and CDR2 SVGIG (reference sequence). Produced via immunoSEQ multiplex PCR; TCRdb's table is partial and in-frame only. The sample records 70,000 or so clones, about 83% being singletons. Exclusion of a patient followed from autoimmune disease history or systemic immunosuppression. Material: CD4+ or CD8+ T cells sorted from blood, obtained in a trial of the OX40 agonist ivuxolimab. V and J are TRBV30 and TRBJ2-5, with 13 bases fitting TRBD2. This clonotype was obtained from an adult with an advanced solid tumor such as melanoma, head and neck, liver or kidney cancer. The DNA of the CDR3 is TGTGCCTGGAGTGTACCGGGACTAGCGGGGTACAAAGAGATCCAGTACTTC. It is translated as CAWSVPGLAGYKEIQYF.